This T cell receptor beta chain appears in the sequencing data of a study of cytomegalovirus exposure and HLA in healthy donors. Sampled while nominally healthy, donors likely had unrecorded immune exposures. The CDR3 runs to 10 residues. Germline CDR1 and CDR2: SGHAT and FQNNGV. The V gene lost 9 bases and the J gene lost 12 bases, with 11 bases spanning the gap. As regards this clone: Its antigen is unidentified.

Points from the study as a whole: Reports state that TCR beta sequences accurately predicted most subjects' HLA-A and HLA-B alleles. The classifier reportedly diagnosed cytomegalovirus status with high specificity and sensitivity. HLA alleles showed associations with 16,951 TCR beta sequences in a later analysis, at a 0.05 false discovery rate.

60 Vbeta and 13 Jbeta primers were used in PCR. Sequencing used immunoSEQ multiplex PCR; TCRdb keeps in-frame clones, though not all of them. This table holds 230,000 or so clones, around 90% found once. This TCR derives from a girl aged 2 to 9 in good health and CMV-seronegative. The chain has TRBV11-2 and TRBJ1-4; D might be TRBD1 (6 bases). The material sequenced was PBMCs. CDR3 coding DNA: TGTGCCAGTGGGGAGGGGGAACTGTTTTTT. This encodes CASGEGELFF.